These 32 T cell receptor beta chains share one sample of origin, sequenced in a study of blood T cells in healthy people across ages. Alongside a J-beta primer mix, a sample-barcoded 5' primer served in a second PCR lasting 7 to 11 cycles. From the 5' RACE reads, TCRdb called clonotypes with MiXCR, one entry per CDR3 protein. The table lists about 930,000 distinct CDR3 sequences, almost 30% of them singletons. These sequences were also reported in another study, on T cells of mothers and their children.

The sequencing input was blood. The source of these receptors is a woman aged 40 to 50 in good health.

The table lists this clonotype with many counts. CDR3 nucleotides: TGCAGTGCTGCCCGCCTAAGTGGGGCAGAGACCCAGTACTTC. It encodes CSAARLSGAETQYF. This rearrangement joins TRBV20-1 to TRBJ2-5; maybe TRBD1 (5 bases). With 5 bases removed from V and 4 bases from J, the gap between germline ends came to 17 bases. Germline V gives CDR1 DFQATT, CDR2 SNEGSKA (reference sequence). The CDR3 has 14 amino acids.

This clonotype has only a few counts. The chain joins TRBV15 to TRBJ2-2, with 10 bases lining up with TRBD1. The V and J ends lost 3 bases and 4 bases, in that order; junction bases with no gene match: 8. The CDR3 has 17 amino acids. Germline values: CDR1 LNHNV, CDR2 YYDKDF (reference sequence). The CDR3 is CATSSDRDRGVTGELFF. The CDR3 DNA reads as TGTGCCACCAGCAGTGACCGGGACAGGGGTGTCACCGGGGAGCTGTTTTTT.

For this clonotype: A much more abundant neighbour one base away suggests this may be a read error. The chain combines TRBV4-3 with TRBJ1-1; a weak D match, TRBD1 (6 bases). Germline loops: CDR1 LGHNA, CDR2 YSLEER. This CDR3 comprises 15 residues. V dropped 0 bases and J dropped 4 bases, with 12 bases sitting between them. DNA of the CDR3: TGCGCCAGCAGCCAAGAAACAGGGTGGCGCACTGAAGCTTTCTTT. It specifies CASSQETGWRTEAFF.

This clonotype was found many times. The rearrangement uses TRBV7-2 and TRBJ1-2, with D unclear. CDR1 SGHTA and CDR2 FQGNSA come from the germline V gene. The CDR3 runs 15 residues. V was trimmed by 6 bases and J by 0 bases, leaving 14 bases between them. Written as DNA, the CDR3 is TGTGCCAGCAGAATGGGCAGTCAATCTAACTATGGCTACACCTTC. Translated, it gives CASRMGSQSNYGYTF.

The chain couples TRBV5-1 to TRBJ2-7; the match to TRBD2 covers 7 bases. The CDR3 is 14 residues long. Germline CDR1 and CDR2: SGHRS and YFSETQ. The V and J ends lost 2 bases and 5 bases, in that order; junction bases with no gene match: 7. CDR3 sequence: CASSFSGGGHEQYF. For the CDR3, the DNA is TGCGCCAGCAGCTTTTCGGGGGGTGGACACGAGCAGTACTTC. Complete variable domain (other parts from reference TRBV5-1 and TRBJ2-7): KAGVTQTPRYLIKTRGQQVTLSCSPISGHRSVSWYQQTPGQGLQFLFEYFSETQRNKGNFPGRFSGRQFSNSRSEMNVSTLELGDSALYLCASSFSGGGHEQYFGPGTRLTVT.

This clonotype has a handful of counts. The rearrangement joins TRBV5-1 to TRBJ1-4; D is unresolved. The germline CDR1 and CDR2 sequences are SGHRS and YFSETQ. CDR3 length: 15 amino acids. The V end lost 0 bases, the J end lost 5 bases, and 11 bases lay between the germline ends. The CDR3 loop is CASSLGSGPNEKLFF. As DNA, the CDR3 is TGCGCCAGCAGCTTGGGATCAGGCCCAAATGAAAAACTGTTTTTT. The entire variable domain, with the rest obtained from reference TRBV5-1 and TRBJ1-4, is as follows: KAGVTQTPRYLIKTRGQQVTLSCSPISGHRSVSWYQQTPGQGLQFLFEYFSETQRNKGNFPGRFSGRQFSNSRSEMNVSTLELGDSALYLCASSLGSGPNEKLFFGSGTQLSVL.

There are many counts of this clonotype. The gene calls are TRBV29-1 and TRBJ2-1, with 11 bases that match TRBD1. CDR3 length equals 17 residues. With V trimmed by 7 bases and J by 7 bases, 18 bases remained unmatched. CDR1 and CDR2 (germline): SQVTM, ANQGSEA. The CDR3 protein is CSGLRTGGAGGSNEQFF. CDR3 in DNA: TGCAGCGGACTAAGGACAGGGGGCGCCGGGGGGTCGAATGAGCAGTTCTTC.

A few counts support this clonotype. The chain employs TRBV20-1 and TRBJ2-5, with 7 bases aligning to TRBD1. This CDR3 region has 13 residues. V lost 5 bases and J lost 5; bases outside the gene matches: 8. Germline CDR1 and CDR2: DFQATT and SNEGSKA (reference sequence). The CDR3 nucleotides are TGCAGTGCTCTCCCCCACAGGGGTGAGACCCAGTACTTC. Encoded protein: CSALPHRGETQYF.

This chain uses TRBV27 with TRBJ2-2; D may match TRBD1 or TRBD2 (6 bases each). Germline V lookup: CDR1 MNHEY, CDR2 SMNVEV (reference sequence). Trimming took off 7 bases at V and 5 bases at J, with 17 bases between the two ends. The CDR3 consists of 15 residues. CDR3 in amino acids: CASTPGGGRTGELFF. The CDR3 nucleotides read TGTGCCAGCACCCCAGGAGGGGGGAGGACCGGGGAGCTGTTTTTT.

The chain combines TRBV5-1 with TRBJ2-6, with 7 bases identical to TRBD2. The ends lost 3 bases at V and 0 bases at J; junction bases unmatched: 12. The CDR3 is 19 residues long. The germline V gene has CDR1 SGHRS and CDR2 YFSETQ. The CDR3 nucleotides read TGCGCCAGCAGCTCGGCCGGGACTACCGGTTTCTCTGGGGCCAACGTCCTGACTTTC. This codes for CASSSAGTTGFSGANVLTF.

This clonotype was seen a few times. V and J are TRBV18 and TRBJ2-1, with 7 bases aligning to TRBD2. Germline CDR1 is KGHSH and CDR2 is LQKENI. The CDR3 runs to 14 residues. Germline trimming cut 0 bases from V and 6 bases from J; bases unmatched to any gene: 2. CDR3 loop: CASSPPPGGNEQFF. Here the CDR3 DNA reads TGTGCCAGCTCACCACCGCCGGGGGGCAATGAGCAGTTCTTC.

This clonotype has a count of ten or more. The chain couples TRBV7-2 to TRBJ2-7; D is perhaps TRBD2 (5 bases). Germline lookup yields CDR1 SGHTA and CDR2 FQGNSA. The CDR3 is made up of 13 amino acids. The V end lost 4 bases, the J end lost 5 bases, and 12 bases lay between the germline ends. CDR3 sequence (DNA): TGTGCCAGCAGCTCCGGACTCTCGGACGAGCAGTACTTC. As protein: CASSSGLSDEQYF. Together with reference TRBV7-2 and TRBJ2-7, the CDR3 gives the full variable domain: GAGVSQSPSNKVTEKGKDVELRCDPISGHTALYWYRQSLGQGLEFLIYFQGNSAPDKSGLPSDRFSAERTGGSVSTLTIQRTQQEDSAVYLCASSSGLSDEQYFGPGTRLTVT.

Remarks on this clonotype: Mismatch with germline at one junction end may stem from a read error. The chain combines TRBV29-1 with TRBJ1-1, with unresolved D. This CDR3 is built from 10 residues. Germline loops: CDR1 SQVTM, CDR2 ANQGSEA. CDR3 nucleotides: TGCAGCGTTAAGACCACTGGAGCTTTCTTT. Protein: CSVKTTGAFF.

This clonotype was counted a few times. The chain uses TRBV15 and TRBJ1-5, with D unclear. The CDR3 sequence is 12 residues long. The germline V and J ends were trimmed by 10 bases and 5 bases, with 12 bases remaining between them. Germline assignment: CDR1 LNHNV and CDR2 YYDKDF (reference sequence). As DNA, the CDR3 is TGTGCCATCTCTCGGTTGGATCAGCCCCAGCATTTT. It yields the protein CAISRLDQPQHF.

This clonotype was seen only a few times. The genes are TRBV11-2 and TRBJ2-7; a weak D match, TRBD2 (6 bases). CDR3 length: 19 residues. CDR1 and CDR2 from the germline V gene are SGHAT and FQNNGV. Between the trimmed V and J ends, which lost 2 bases and 7 bases, there was a span of 30 bases. The CDR3 protein is CASSLSLPMTGRPYNEQYF. DNA of the CDR3: TGTGCCAGCAGCTTATCTCTACCCATGACGGGGAGGCCCTACAATGAGCAGTACTTC.

This clonotype was seen more than once but under ten times. This chain uses TRBV4-1 with TRBJ1-4, with D unclear. V was cut by 1 base and J by 1 base, with 7 bases left in between. Germline CDR1 MGHRA, CDR2 YSYEKL. The CDR3 sequence is 15 residues long. CDR3 DNA: TGCGCCAGCAGCCAAGTAGGGCTAACTAATGAAAAACTGTTTTTT. Translated: CASSQVGLTNEKLFF.

The chain recombines TRBV6-2 or TRBV6-3 with TRBJ2-4; TRBD2 matches at 11 bases. CDR3 size: 13 residues. Trimming cost V 5 bases and J 15 bases; bases outside gene matches: 9. Germline assignment: CDR1 MNHEY and CDR2 SVGEGT. The CDR3 bases are TGTGCCAGCAGTCTCCGACTAGCGGGGTTGGGGTACTTC. Its translation: CASSLRLAGLGYF.

This clonotype came up many times. The chain carries TRBV5-1 and TRBJ2-3; the D gene is possibly TRBD1 (6 bases). The CDR3 loop spans 15 amino acids. The ends were cut back, 2 bases at V and 2 bases at J, with 12 bases in the middle. Germline values: CDR1 SGHRS, CDR2 YFSETQ. The CDR3 DNA sequence: TGCGCCAGCAGCTTTCCGGGACAAATCACAGATACGCAGTATTTT. This sequence encodes CASSFPGQITDTQYF.

On this clonotype: One end of the junction varies from germline; a read error may be responsible. The V call is TRBV12-3 or TRBV12-4, the J call TRBJ2-3; 9 nucleotides align to TRBD1. This CDR3 contains 15 residues. The CDR3 sequence is CASSPSGQGTDTEYF. As DNA, the CDR3 is TGTGCCAGCAGTCCCTCCGGACAGGGGACAGATACGGAGTATTTT.

Note on this clonotype: Sequence at one end of the junction differs from germline and may be a read error. V gene TRBV2 combines with J gene TRBJ1-1, with a tentative D call TRBD1 (6 bases). Germline V gene lookup returns CDR1 SNHLY and CDR2 FYNNEI. The CDR3 length is 13 residues. CDR3 region: CASGDRQNTEAFF. CDR3 nucleotide sequence: TGTGCCAGCGGTGACAGGCAGAACACTGAAGCTTTCTTT.

In this sample, this clonotype turned up many times. The chain links TRBV5-1 to TRBJ2-3; 11 positions agree with TRBD1. The V segment lost 4 bases and the J segment 5 bases; nucleotides outside the gene matches: 6. Germline V gene data show CDR1 as SGHRS and CDR2 as YFSETQ. CDR3 size: 15 residues. The CDR3, as DNA: TGCGCCAGCAGCGGACAGGGGGCGCGTGAAGATACGCAGTATTTT. Its translation: CASSGQGAREDTQYF.

A word on this clonotype: Just one base apart from a much larger clone, this may be a read error. The V gene is TRBV12-3 or TRBV12-4, the J gene TRBJ2-1; the D gene is possibly TRBD1 (5 bases). Deletions cut 2 bases from V and 5 bases from J, with 13 bases between. This CDR3 is 15 amino acids long. In nucleotides, the CDR3 is TGTGCCAGCAGTTTACAGGGTTCCCTGGACAATGAGCAGTTCTTC. Its protein product is CASSLQGSLDNEQFF.

In this sample, this clonotype turned up a few times. This chain uses TRBV3-1 with TRBJ1-2; no reliable D call. Looked up from germline, CDR1 is LGHDT and CDR2 is YNNKEL (reference sequence). The V and J ends lost 4 bases and 8 bases respectively, with 14 bases between them. The CDR3 is 13 residues long. CDR3 sequence reads: CASSPPDVAGYTF. The DNA of the CDR3 is TGTGCCAGCAGCCCCCCAGACGTTGCCGGCTACACCTTC.

V gene TRBV29-1 combines with J gene TRBJ1-2, with 7 bases that match TRBD1. In germline, CDR1 is SQVTM, CDR2 ANQGSEA. There are 13 residues in the CDR3. V trimming: 3 bases; J trimming: 7 bases; junction bases outside the gene matches: 8. The CDR3 region is CSVDQRQGGGYTF. In nucleotides, the CDR3 is TGCAGCGTTGACCAGAGGCAGGGGGGTGGCTACACCTTC.

This clonotype was seen a handful of times. V and J are TRBV7-8 and TRBJ2-1; the D gene is possibly TRBD1 (6 bases). CDR1 is SGHVS, CDR2 FQNEAQ, per germline. The CDR3 has 18 amino acids. V was clipped by 6 bases and J by 3 bases, with 24 bases between them. CDR3 in amino acids: CASRERWDTSNIYNEQFF. The CDR3 DNA sequence: TGTGCCAGCAGAGAACGGTGGGACACGTCTAACATCTACAATGAGCAGTTCTTC.

The chain is built from TRBV12-3 or TRBV12-4 and TRBJ1-1; 7 bases align to TRBD1. The CDR3 length is 15 residues. J gave up 1 base and V 6 bases, and 8 bases lay outside the gene matches. CDR3 in DNA: TGTGCCAGCAGGGCTACAGGGGAAGGGAACACTGAAGCTTTCTTT. This codes for CASRATGEGNTEAFF.

This clonotype was seen only a few times. This sequence joins TRBV20-1 and TRBJ1-2; 8 bases line up with TRBD1. The J segment lost 4 bases and the V segment lost 0 bases, leaving 13 bases of the junction unmatched. This CDR3 contains 17 residues. The germline gives CDR1 DFQATT, CDR2 SNEGSKA (reference sequence). Here the CDR3 reads CSARDWDRILNGYGYTF. CDR3 nucleotide sequence: TGCAGTGCTAGAGATTGGGACAGGATCTTAAATGGCTATGGCTACACCTTC.

The chain recombines TRBV24-1 with TRBJ1-1; D uncertain. CDR1 is KGHDR, CDR2 SFDVKD, per germline. The V end lost 4 bases, the J end lost 11 bases, and 16 bases lay between the germline ends. There are 13 residues in the CDR3. The chain's CDR3 is CATSDVSCWVAFF. CDR3 coding DNA: TGTGCCACCAGTGACGTTTCCTGCTGGGTGGCTTTCTTT.

The CDR3 DNA reads TGTGCCAGCAGTCCACATACCGGGGGGCGGACTGAAGCTTTCTTT. Its translation is CASSPHTGGRTEAFF. The chain uses TRBV12-3 or TRBV12-4 and TRBJ1-1, with D possibly being TRBD1 (6 bases). CDR3 length: 15 residues. V was shortened by 5 bases and J by 5 bases, with 18 bases between the two germline ends.

This clonotype appeared many times. The V call is TRBV29-1, the J call TRBJ2-1; D may be TRBD1 (5 bases). CDR1 is SQVTM, CDR2 ANQGSEA, per germline. With 4 bases removed from V and 0 bases from J, the gap between germline ends came to 13 bases. The CDR3 contains 15 residues. Here the CDR3 DNA reads TGCAGCGTTGTGGGGCAGATGAGCTCCTACAATGAGCAGTTCTTC. Its translation: CSVVGQMSSYNEQFF.

The sample holds a few counts of this clonotype. The chain recombines TRBV18 with TRBJ2-7; a weak D match, TRBD2 (5 bases). This CDR3 has 15 residues. The germline V gene encodes CDR1 KGHSH and CDR2 LQKENI. V lost 2 bases and J 6 bases, leaving 17 bases between the germline ends. Here the CDR3 reads CASSPIPRGIGEQYF. The CDR3 DNA follows: TGTGCCAGCTCACCAATCCCCAGAGGGATCGGCGAGCAGTACTTC.

In its sample, this clonotype was seen many times. Here the CDR3 reads CAISESTGQGEQFF. In DNA, the CDR3 is TGTGCCATCAGTGAGTCGACGGGGCAGGGTGAGCAGTTCTTC. V usage is TRBV10-3 and J usage is TRBJ2-1, with D possibly being TRBD1 or TRBD2 (5 bases each). CDR3 length: 14 amino acids. Trimming pared 0 bases from V and 9 bases from J, leaving 12 bases between. Germline assignment: CDR1 ENHRY and CDR2 SYGVKD.